This passage covers 23 T cell receptor beta chains from one sample sequenced in a study of glioma-infiltrating T cells. The iRepertoire nested amplicon-rescue multiplex PCR amplified TCR alpha and beta CDR3s from RNA. From the multiplex PCR reads, TCRdb called clonotypes with MiXCR, one entry per CDR3 protein. The profile shows a few hundred thousand distinct CDR3 sequences, roughly two fifths of them singletons. The source material was glioma tissue, nonneoplastic brain tissue, or PBMCs (not recorded which). These receptors were collected from a human donor with low-grade glioma or glioblastoma, undergoing nonglioma brain surgery, or in good health (not recorded which).

The table lists this clonotype with a count of one. At one end, the junction sequence differs from germline, possibly due to a read error. The chain uses TRBV7-9 and TRBJ1-4; D not resolved. CDR3 length: 15 amino acids. CDR1 and CDR2 (germline): SEHNR, FQNEAQ (reference sequence). This chain's CDR3 is CASSLSVVANEKLFF. The CDR3 DNA is TGTGCCAGCAGCCTCTCGGTGGTCGCTAATGAGAAACTGTTTTTT.

A note on this clonotype: A much larger clonotype is one base distant, so this may be a read error. The gene calls are TRBV6-2 or TRBV6-3 and TRBJ2-7; possibly TRBD2 for D (5 bases). Germline V gene data show CDR1 as MNHEY and CDR2 as SVGEGT. The length of the CDR3 is 13 residues. With 2 bases removed from V and 3 bases from J, the gap between germline ends came to 8 bases. CDR3 sequence: CASSYRGNYEQYF. In DNA form, the CDR3 reads TGTGCCAGCAGTTACCGGGGTAACTACGAGCAGTACTTC.

The chain links TRBV30 to TRBJ2-1; the D is unclear. CDR1 GTSNPN and CDR2 SVGIG come from the germline V gene (reference sequence). The V end lost 2 bases, the J end lost 7 bases, and 12 bases lay between the germline ends. The CDR3 runs 13 residues. Here the CDR3 DNA reads TGTGCCTGGAGTACCTACTGGTATAATGAGCAGTTCTTC. It codes for CAWSTYWYNEQFF.

This CDR3 reads CASSKTGYEQYF. The CDR3 region has the DNA TGTGCCAGCAGTAAAACAGGGTACGAGCAGTACTTC. The V gene is TRBV6-1, the J gene TRBJ2-7, with a tentative D call TRBD1 (6 bases). Germline V gives CDR1 MNHNS, CDR2 SASEGT. There are 12 residues in the CDR3. V was pared by 5 bases and J by 4 bases, with 9 bases between.

Details on this clonotype: A much larger clonotype is one base distant, so this may be a read error. Here the CDR3 omits its conserved ending phenylalanine or tryptophan, so a read error is the likely source. The CDR3 reads CASGTSGPYEQYL. The CDR3 DNA follows: TGTGCCAGCGGGACTAGCGGACCCTACGAGCAGTACCTC. This chain uses TRBV6-1 with TRBJ2-7; 11 nucleotides agree with TRBD2. J was trimmed by 2 bases and V by 8 bases; bases with no gene match: 2. The CDR3 contains 13 residues. Germline CDR1 MNHNS, CDR2 SASEGT.

This chain links TRBV6-2 or TRBV6-3 with TRBJ2-2, with a tentative D call TRBD1 (6 bases). Germline assignment: CDR1 MNHEY and CDR2 SVGEGT. This CDR3 has 15 residues. Trimming shortened V by 8 bases and J by 5 bases, and 18 bases separated the two germline ends. This chain's CDR3 is CASDEGESVTGELFF. The CDR3 nucleotides read TGTGCCAGCGACGAGGGGGAGTCGGTTACCGGGGAGCTGTTTTTT.

In its sample, this clonotype was seen a few times. The chain has TRBV7-2 and TRBJ2-5, with 14 bases identical to TRBD2. This CDR3 region has 16 residues. Per the germline V gene, CDR1 is SGHTA and CDR2 is FQGNSA. The V gene end was trimmed by 4 bases and the J gene end by 3 bases; junction bases not matched to a gene: 4. The CDR3 sequence: CASSWGGLAGEETQYF. For the CDR3, the DNA is TGTGCCAGCAGCTGGGGGGGACTAGCGGGAGAAGAGACCCAGTACTTC. The full variable domain, in which reference TRBV7-2 and TRBJ2-5 provide the parts outside the CDR3, is GAGVSQSPSNKVTEKGKDVELRCDPISGHTALYWYRQSLGQGLEFLIYFQGNSAPDKSGLPSDRFSAERTGGSVSTLTIQRTQQEDSAVYLCASSWGGLAGEETQYFGPGTRLLVL.

This clonotype was detected only a few times. This chain joins TRBV6-5 and TRBJ2-7; no firm D call. Trimming pared 2 bases from V and 3 bases from J, leaving 8 bases between. The CDR3 is made up of 13 amino acids. CDR1 and CDR2 from the germline V gene are MNHEY and SVGAGI. The CDR3 DNA follows: TGTGCCAGCAGTTACGGTCCAGGCTACGAGCAGTACTTC. It encodes CASSYGPGYEQYF.

This clonotype occurred a few times. The rearrangement uses TRBV4-1 and TRBJ2-1; 9 bases are a match to TRBD2. CDR3 length: 16 amino acids. The V gene end was trimmed by 2 bases and the J gene end by 4 bases; junction bases not matched to a gene: 6. Germline-derived CDR1 and CDR2 are MGHRA and YSYEKL. CDR3 nucleotide sequence: TGCGCCAGCAGCCAATACGAAGGACTAGCGTACAATGAGCAGTTCTTC. This sequence encodes CASSQYEGLAYNEQFF.

V gene TRBV28 combines with J gene TRBJ1-1; 8 nucleotides agree with TRBD1. V shed 9 bases and J 2 bases; nucleotides not matched to a gene: 11. CDR1 and CDR2 (germline): MDHEN, SYDVKM. This CDR3 is built from 15 residues. The CDR3 sequence is CARSHDRGINTEAFF. CDR3 DNA: TGTGCCAGAAGCCACGACAGGGGAATTAACACTGAAGCTTTCTTT.

V usage is TRBV2 and J usage is TRBJ2-1; D perhaps matches TRBD2 (6 bases). This CDR3 has 14 amino acids. With 6 bases removed from V and 9 bases from J, the gap between germline ends came to 18 bases. CDR1 is SNHLY, CDR2 FYNNEI, per germline. CDR3 loop: CASRDKRRDAEQFF. In DNA form, the CDR3 reads TGTGCCAGCAGGGACAAAAGGAGGGACGCTGAGCAGTTCTTC.

This clonotype appeared many times. The chain is built from TRBV27 and TRBJ1-2; D may be TRBD1 (6 bases). The CDR3 spans 14 residues. The V and J ends lost 0 bases and 4 bases respectively, with 9 bases between them. Germline V lookup: CDR1 MNHEY, CDR2 SMNVEV (reference sequence). The CDR3 loop is CASSLSGALYGYTF. Written as DNA, the CDR3 is TGTGCCAGCAGTTTATCGGGGGCCCTCTATGGCTACACCTTC.

The chain combines TRBV6-2 or TRBV6-3 with TRBJ1-2; a weak D match, TRBD1 (5 bases). V lost 6 bases and J lost 0, with 14 bases in between. CDR3 length: 15 amino acids. Germline V gives CDR1 MNHEY, CDR2 SVGEGT. Here the CDR3 DNA reads TGTGCCAGCAGCCTGACAGTTACCCCTAACTATGGCTACACCTTC. Translation gives CASSLTVTPNYGYTF.

This chain uses TRBV29-1 with TRBJ2-1; D gene unclear. From germline, CDR1 is SQVTM and CDR2 ANQGSEA. Deletions cut 3 bases from V and 4 bases from J, with 16 bases between. The CDR3 runs 15 residues. This CDR3 is CSVDGLIADYNEQFF. Here the CDR3 DNA reads TGCAGCGTTGACGGCTTGATAGCAGATTACAATGAGCAGTTCTTC.

This clonotype has at least ten counts. The chain couples TRBV6-5 to TRBJ1-6; D is ambiguous. Germline V gene lookup returns CDR1 MNHEY and CDR2 SVGAGI. This CDR3 is 14 amino acids long. Trimming left V 3 bases short and J 9 bases short, with 12 bases between. CDR3 residues: CASSYAGWSSPLHF. CDR3 coding DNA: TGTGCCAGCAGTTATGCAGGTTGGAGTTCACCCCTCCACTTT.

V and J are TRBV19 and TRBJ2-1; tentatively, D is TRBD1 (6 bases). This CDR3 region has 14 residues. Germline CDR1 LNHDA, CDR2 SQIVND (reference sequence). V lost 3 bases to trimming and J lost 13 bases, with 19 bases between them. The CDR3 DNA sequence: TGTGCCAGTAGTATCGTGGACAGATCAGAGACCCAGTTCTTC. Translation gives CASSIVDRSETQFF.

The sample holds a few counts of this clonotype. CDR3 residues: CASSFIPPARSGNTIYF. Here the CDR3 DNA reads TGTGCCAGCAGTTTCATCCCTCCGGCCCGCTCTGGAAACACCATATATTTT. The chain carries TRBV27 and TRBJ1-3; the D is unclear. This CDR3 is built from 17 residues. The V gene lost 3 bases and the J gene lost 0 bases, with 15 bases spanning the gap. Germline-derived CDR1 and CDR2 are MNHEY and SMNVEV (reference sequence).

The V and J genes are TRBV5-1 and TRBJ1-2; 7 nucleotides agree with TRBD1. This CDR3 has 14 residues. CDR1 is SGHRS, CDR2 YFSETQ, per germline. With V trimmed by 0 bases and J by 3 bases, 2 bases remained unmatched. CDR3 DNA sequence: TGCGCCAGCAGCTTGGACAGGGGCTACTATGGCTACACCTTC. Translating gives CASSLDRGYYGYTF.

This clonotype came up many times. The J gene is TRBJ1-1, the V gene TRBV15, with D uncertain. Trimming shortened V by 0 bases and J by 8 bases, and 10 bases separated the two germline ends. The CDR3 totals 13 residues. CDR1 is LNHNV and CDR2 is YYDKDF in the germline V gene (reference sequence). The CDR3 bases are TGTGCCACCAGCAGAGATCGGACTTTCGAAGCTTTCTTT. Its protein product is CATSRDRTFEAFF.

Ten or more counts support this clonotype. V usage is TRBV6-2 or TRBV6-3 and J usage is TRBJ2-1; perhaps TRBD2 as D (6 bases). Germline assignment: CDR1 MNHEY and CDR2 SVGEGT. The CDR3 consists of 17 residues. The germline V and J ends were trimmed by 0 bases and 2 bases, with 14 bases remaining between them. Written as DNA, the CDR3 is TGTGCCAGCAGTTACTCGAGTAGCGGAGACACCTACAATGAGCAGTTCTTC. It translates to CASSYSSSGDTYNEQFF.

This clonotype has a count of ten or more. The chain combines TRBV28 with TRBJ2-7; D uncertain. CDR1 and CDR2 (germline): MDHEN, SYDVKM. The CDR3 loop spans 13 amino acids. V was trimmed by 2 bases and J by 2 bases, leaving 7 bases between them. The CDR3 sequence is CASSLLRTYEQYF. The CDR3 bases are TGTGCCAGCAGTTTACTCAGAACCTACGAGCAGTACTTC.

This clonotype was detected a few times. V and J are TRBV7-9 and TRBJ2-7; maybe TRBD1 (6 bases). CDR1 is SEHNR and CDR2 is FQNEAQ in the germline V gene (reference sequence). Between the trimmed V and J ends, which lost 3 bases and 7 bases, there was a span of 10 bases. CDR3 size: 12 residues. Here the CDR3 DNA reads TGTGCCAGCAGCTTTGCCAGGGGAGAGCAGTACTTC. As protein: CASSFARGEQYF.

At least ten counts were recorded for this clonotype. The gene calls are TRBV7-9 and TRBJ2-5; TRBD2 is a possible D gene (6 bases). The CDR3 contains 15 residues. Trimming took 3 bases from V and 5 from J, leaving 16 bases between them. CDR1 is SEHNR, CDR2 FQNEAQ, per germline (reference sequence). CDR3 protein: CASSLVRPSGETQYF. CDR3 nucleotide sequence: TGTGCCAGCAGCTTGGTCCGACCCAGCGGGGAGACCCAGTACTTC.